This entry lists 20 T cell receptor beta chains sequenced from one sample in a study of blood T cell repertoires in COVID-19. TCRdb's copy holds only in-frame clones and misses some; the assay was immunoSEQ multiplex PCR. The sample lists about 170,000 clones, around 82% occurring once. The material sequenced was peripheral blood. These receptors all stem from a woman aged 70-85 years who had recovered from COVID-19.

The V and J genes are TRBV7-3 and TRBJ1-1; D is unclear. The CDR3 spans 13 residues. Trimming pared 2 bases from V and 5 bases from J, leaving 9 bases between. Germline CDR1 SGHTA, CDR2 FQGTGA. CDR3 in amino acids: CASSLLGGTEAFF. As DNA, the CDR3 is TGTGCCAGCAGCTTATTGGGCGGGACTGAAGCTTTCTTT.

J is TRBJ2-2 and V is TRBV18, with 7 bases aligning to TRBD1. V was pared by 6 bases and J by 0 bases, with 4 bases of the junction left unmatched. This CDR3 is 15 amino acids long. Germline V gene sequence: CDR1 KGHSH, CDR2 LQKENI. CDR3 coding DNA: TGTGCCAGCTCGCTGACAGGGCCGAACACCGGGGAGCTGTTTTTT. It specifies CASSLTGPNTGELFF. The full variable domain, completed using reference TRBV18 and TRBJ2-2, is NAGVMQNPRHLVRRRGQEARLRCSPMKGHSHVYWYRQLPEEGLKFMVYLQKENIIDESGMPKERFSAEFPKEGPSILRIQQVVRGDSAAYFCASSLTGPNTGELFFGEGSRLTVL.

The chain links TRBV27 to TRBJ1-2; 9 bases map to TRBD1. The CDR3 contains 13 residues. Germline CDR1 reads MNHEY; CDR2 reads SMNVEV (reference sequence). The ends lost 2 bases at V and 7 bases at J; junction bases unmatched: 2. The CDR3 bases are TGTGCCAGCAGTTTAGGGACAGGGACTGGCTACACCTTC. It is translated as CASSLGTGTGYTF.

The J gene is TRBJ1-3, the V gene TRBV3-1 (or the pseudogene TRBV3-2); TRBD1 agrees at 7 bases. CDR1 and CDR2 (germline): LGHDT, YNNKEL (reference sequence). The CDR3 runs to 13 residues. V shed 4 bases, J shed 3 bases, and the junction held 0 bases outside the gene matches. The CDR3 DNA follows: TGTGCCAGCAGCCCAGGGGGTGGAAACACCATATATTTT. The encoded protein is CASSPGGGNTIYF.

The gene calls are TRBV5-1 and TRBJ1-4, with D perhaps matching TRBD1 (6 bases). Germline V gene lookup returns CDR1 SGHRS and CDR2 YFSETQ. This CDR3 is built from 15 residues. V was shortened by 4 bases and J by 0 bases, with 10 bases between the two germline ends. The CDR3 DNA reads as TGCGCCAGCAGCGGGGAGGGGGCAACTAATGAAAAACTGTTTTTT. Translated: CASSGEGATNEKLFF.

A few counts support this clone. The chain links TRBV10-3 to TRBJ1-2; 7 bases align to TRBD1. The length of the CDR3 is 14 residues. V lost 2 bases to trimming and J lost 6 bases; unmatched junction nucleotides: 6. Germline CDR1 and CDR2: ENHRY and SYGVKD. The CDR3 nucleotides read TGTGCCATCAGTGAGGGGGCAGGGGGTAATGGCTACACCTTC. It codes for CAISEGAGGNGYTF.

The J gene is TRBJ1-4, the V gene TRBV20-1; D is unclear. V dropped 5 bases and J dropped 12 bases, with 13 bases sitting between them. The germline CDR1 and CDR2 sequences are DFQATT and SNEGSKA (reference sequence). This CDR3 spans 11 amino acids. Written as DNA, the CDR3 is TGCAGTGCTGGGGAATGGGGAGAACTGTTTTTT. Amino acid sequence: CSAGEWGELFF.

The CDR3 DNA reads TGCGCCAGCAGCTTGCAGGGTTTGTACGAGCAGTACTTC. This gives the protein CASSLQGLYEQYF. This chain joins TRBV5-1 and TRBJ2-7; tentative D call: TRBD1 (5 bases). The CDR3 is made up of 13 amino acids. CDR1 and CDR2 (germline): SGHRS, YFSETQ. The V and J ends lost 1 base and 4 bases respectively, with 9 bases between them. Supplemented by reference TRBV5-1 and TRBJ2-7, the full variable domain reads KAGVTQTPRYLIKTRGQQVTLSCSPISGHRSVSWYQQTPGQGLQFLFEYFSETQRNKGNFPGRFSGRQFSNSRSEMNVSTLELGDSALYLCASSLQGLYEQYFGPGTRLTVT.

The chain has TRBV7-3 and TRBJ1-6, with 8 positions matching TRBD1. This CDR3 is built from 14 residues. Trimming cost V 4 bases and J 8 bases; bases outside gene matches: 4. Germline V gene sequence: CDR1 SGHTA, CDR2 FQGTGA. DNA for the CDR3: TGTGCCAGCAGCTCAGGGGGCAGGGATTCACCCCTCCACTTT. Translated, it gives CASSSGGRDSPLHF.

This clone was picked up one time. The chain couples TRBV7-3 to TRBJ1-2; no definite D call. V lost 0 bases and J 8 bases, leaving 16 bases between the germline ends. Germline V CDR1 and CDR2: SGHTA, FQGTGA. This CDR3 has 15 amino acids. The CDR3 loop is CASSLTAGRVGGYTF. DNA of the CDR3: TGTGCCAGCAGCTTAACGGCGGGAAGGGTGGGCGGCTACACCTTC.

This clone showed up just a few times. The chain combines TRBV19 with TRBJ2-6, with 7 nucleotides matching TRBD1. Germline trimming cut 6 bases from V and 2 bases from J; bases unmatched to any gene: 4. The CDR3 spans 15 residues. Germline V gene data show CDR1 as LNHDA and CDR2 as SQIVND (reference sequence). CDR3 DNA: TGTGCCAGTAGCCCCGACAGGGCTGGGGCCAACGTCCTGACTTTC. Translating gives CASSPDRAGANVLTF.

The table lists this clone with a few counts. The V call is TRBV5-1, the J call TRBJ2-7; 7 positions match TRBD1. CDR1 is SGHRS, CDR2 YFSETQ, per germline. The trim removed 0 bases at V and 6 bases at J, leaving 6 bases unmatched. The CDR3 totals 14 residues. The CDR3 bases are TGCGCCAGCAGCTTGGAACAGGGGAGTGGCGAGCAGTACTTC. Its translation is CASSLEQGSGEQYF.

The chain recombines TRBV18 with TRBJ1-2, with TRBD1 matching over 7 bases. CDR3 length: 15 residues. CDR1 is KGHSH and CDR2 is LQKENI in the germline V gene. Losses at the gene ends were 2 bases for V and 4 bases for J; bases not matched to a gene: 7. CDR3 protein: CASSPDRVNLYGYTF. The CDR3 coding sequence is TGTGCCAGCTCACCAGACAGGGTAAACCTCTATGGCTACACCTTC. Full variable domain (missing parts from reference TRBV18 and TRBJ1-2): NAGVMQNPRHLVRRRGQEARLRCSPMKGHSHVYWYRQLPEEGLKFMVYLQKENIIDESGMPKERFSAEFPKEGPSILRIQQVVRGDSAAYFCASSPDRVNLYGYTFGSGTRLTVV.

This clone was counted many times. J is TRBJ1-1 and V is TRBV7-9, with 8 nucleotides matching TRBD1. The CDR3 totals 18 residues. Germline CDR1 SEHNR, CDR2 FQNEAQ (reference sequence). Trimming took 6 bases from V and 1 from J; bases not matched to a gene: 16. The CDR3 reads CASSPGRGGTGQNTEAFF. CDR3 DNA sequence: TGTGCCAGCAGTCCAGGTAGGGGTGGGACAGGCCAGAACACTGAAGCTTTCTTT.

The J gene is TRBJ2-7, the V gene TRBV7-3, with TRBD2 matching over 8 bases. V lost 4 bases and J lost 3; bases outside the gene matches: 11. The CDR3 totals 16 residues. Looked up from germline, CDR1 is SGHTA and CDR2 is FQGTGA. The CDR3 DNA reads TGTGCCAGCAGCTCTCGGGGGGGGACGACAGTCTACGAGCAGTACTTC. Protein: CASSSRGGTTVYEQYF. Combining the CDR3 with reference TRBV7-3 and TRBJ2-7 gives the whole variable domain GAGVSQTPSNKVTEKGKYVELRCDPISGHTALYWYRQSLGQGPEFLIYFQGTGAADDSGLPNDRFFAVRPEGSVSTLKIQRTERGDSAVYLCASSSRGGTTVYEQYFGPGTRLTVT.

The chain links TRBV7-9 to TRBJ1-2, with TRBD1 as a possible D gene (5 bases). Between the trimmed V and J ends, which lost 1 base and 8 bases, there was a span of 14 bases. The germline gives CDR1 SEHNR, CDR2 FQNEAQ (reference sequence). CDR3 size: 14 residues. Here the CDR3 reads CASSLEAGPGGYTF. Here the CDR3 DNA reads TGTGCCAGCAGCTTAGAGGCAGGGCCCGGGGGCTACACCTTC.

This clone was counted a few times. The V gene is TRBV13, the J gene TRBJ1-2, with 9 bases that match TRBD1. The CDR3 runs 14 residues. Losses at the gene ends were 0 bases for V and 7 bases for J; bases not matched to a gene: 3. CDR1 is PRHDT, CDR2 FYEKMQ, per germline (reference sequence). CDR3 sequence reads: CASSLGQGAVGYTF. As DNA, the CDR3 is TGTGCCAGCAGCTTAGGACAGGGGGCGGTTGGCTACACCTTC.

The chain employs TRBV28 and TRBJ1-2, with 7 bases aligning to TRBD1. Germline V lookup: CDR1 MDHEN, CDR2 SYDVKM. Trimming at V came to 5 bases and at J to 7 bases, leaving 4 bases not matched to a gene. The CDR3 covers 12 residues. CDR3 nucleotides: TGTGCCAGCAGTGTGGGGACAGTTGGCTACACCTTC. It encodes CASSVGTVGYTF.

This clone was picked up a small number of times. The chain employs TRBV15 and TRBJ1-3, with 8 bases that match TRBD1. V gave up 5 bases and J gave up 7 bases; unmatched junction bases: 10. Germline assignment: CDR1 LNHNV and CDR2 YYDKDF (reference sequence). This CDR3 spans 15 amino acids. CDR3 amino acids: CATSRSLGQENTIYF. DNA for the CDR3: TGTGCCACCAGCCGATCCCTGGGACAGGAGAACACCATATATTTT.

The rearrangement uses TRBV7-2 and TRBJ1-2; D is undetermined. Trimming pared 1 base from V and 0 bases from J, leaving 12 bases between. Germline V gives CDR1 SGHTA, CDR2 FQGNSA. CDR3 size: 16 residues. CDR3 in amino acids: CASSLGPQTTNYGYTF. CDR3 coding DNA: TGTGCCAGCAGCTTAGGTCCACAGACTACTAACTATGGCTACACCTTC.